One and the same sample provided the 28 T cell receptor beta chains below, sequenced in a study of cytomegalovirus exposure and HLA in healthy donors. Both 60 Vbeta primers and 13 Jbeta primers went into the PCR. The assay was immunoSEQ multiplex PCR, and TCRdb's table has in-frame clones only and misses some. The sample carries 90,000 to 100,000 clones, 70% to 80% recorded once. The specimen was PBMCs. The receptors shown here come from a woman aged 55-70 years in good health and CMV-seropositive.

The chain employs TRBV29-1 and TRBJ1-1; D is perhaps TRBD1 (5 bases). Germline CDR1 SQVTM, CDR2 ANQGSEA. The V and J ends lost 7 bases and 1 base respectively, with 13 bases between them. The CDR3 has 13 residues. The CDR3 loop reads CSGRDWGNTEAFF. The CDR3 nucleotides are TGCAGCGGACGGGACTGGGGGAACACTGAAGCTTTCTTT.

This clone showed up many times. The chain is built from TRBV2 and TRBJ2-7; 7 nucleotides match TRBD2. Trimming removed 6 bases from V and 0 bases from J; junction bases left unmatched: 8. Germline lookup yields CDR1 SNHLY and CDR2 FYNNEI. This CDR3 is built from 15 residues. The CDR3, as DNA: TGTGCCAGCAGAGGGCCTAGCGGAGACTCCTACGAGCAGTACTTC. The encoded protein is CASRGPSGDSYEQYF.

The chain couples TRBV28 to TRBJ1-2, with D unclear. V was clipped by 4 bases and J by 0 bases, with 3 bases between them. The CDR3 is 12 amino acids. Germline V gene sequence: CDR1 MDHEN, CDR2 SYDVKM. Written as DNA, the CDR3 is TGTGCCAGCAGTTCCTCTAACTATGGCTACACCTTC. Protein: CASSSSNYGYTF.

V and J are TRBV9 and TRBJ2-5; D remains unclear. The CDR3 totals 15 residues. Germline CDR1 SGDLS, CDR2 YYNGEE. V gave up 0 bases and J gave up 2 bases, with 11 bases separating them. The CDR3: CASSVGASPQETQYF. The CDR3, as DNA: TGTGCCAGCAGCGTAGGGGCGAGTCCACAAGAGACCCAGTACTTC.

CDR3 DNA sequence: TGTGCCAGCAGAGGGGGCACAGATACGCAGTATTTT. It yields the protein CASRGGTDTQYF. The rearrangement links TRBV2 to TRBJ2-3; a weak D match, TRBD1 (5 bases). This CDR3 contains 12 residues. The germline V and J ends were trimmed by 6 bases and 1 base, with 5 bases remaining between them. Looked up from germline, CDR1 is SNHLY and CDR2 is FYNNEI.

The table lists this clone with a few counts. The chain is built from TRBV4-1 and TRBJ2-7; 12 bases align to TRBD2. This CDR3 is 15 amino acids long. CDR1 is MGHRA and CDR2 is YSYEKL in the germline V gene. V shed 4 bases and J 5 bases; nucleotides not matched to a gene: 6. The CDR3 bases are TGCGCCAGCAGCCCCCAATGGACTAGCGGGGACGAGCAGTACTTC. Encoded protein: CASSPQWTSGDEQYF.

The CDR3 coding sequence is TGCAGCGTTGACGGCGGGGCCACAGATACGCAGTATTTT. This translates into CSVDGGATDTQYF. The chain is built from TRBV29-1 and TRBJ2-3, with D tentatively TRBD2 (6 bases). This CDR3 contains 13 residues. Germline V gene sequence: CDR1 SQVTM, CDR2 ANQGSEA. V dropped 3 bases and J dropped 2 bases, with 9 bases sitting between them.

V is TRBV28 and J is TRBJ1-2, with TRBD1 matching over 7 bases. V lost 7 bases to trimming and J lost 2 bases; unmatched junction nucleotides: 19. Per the germline V gene, CDR1 is MDHEN and CDR2 is SYDVKM. The CDR3 is 18 amino acids. The CDR3: CASIEGGGAVGENYGYTF. The CDR3 nucleotides are TGTGCCAGCATCGAAGGAGGGGGCGCCGTCGGGGAGAACTATGGCTACACCTTC.

The rearrangement uses TRBV10-3 and TRBJ2-1; 7 bases line up with TRBD2. Looked up from germline, CDR1 is ENHRY and CDR2 is SYGVKD. J lost 2 bases, V lost 10 bases, and 17 bases had no gene match. This CDR3 is built from 17 residues. Written as DNA, the CDR3 is TGTGCCACCACGCGGTCCCCCGGGGGGAGCCCCTACAATGAGCAGTTCTTC. Protein sequence: CATTRSPGGSPYNEQFF.

The rearrangement joins TRBV6-4 to TRBJ1-1; TRBD1 matches at 7 bases. From germline, CDR1 is MRHNA and CDR2 SNTAGT. V lost 5 bases to trimming and J lost 3 bases; unmatched junction nucleotides: 6. The CDR3 runs to 14 residues. CDR3 DNA: TGTGCCAGCAGTACTTACAGGGGAGACACTGAAGCTTTCTTT. Translation: CASSTYRGDTEAFF.

The V call is TRBV2, the J call TRBJ2-7; 13 nucleotides line up with TRBD2. CDR1 and CDR2 (germline): SNHLY, FYNNEI. The junction had 5 bases not matched to a gene; V was cut back by 6 bases and J by 6 bases. CDR3 size: 14 residues. The CDR3 region is CASSPGLAGSEQYF. In DNA, the CDR3 is TGTGCCAGCAGCCCGGGACTAGCGGGATCCGAGCAGTACTTC.

The V gene is TRBV28, the J gene TRBJ2-1; D is undetermined. The CDR3 loop spans 13 amino acids. V was pared by 1 base and J by 7 bases, with 8 bases between. In germline, CDR1 is MDHEN, CDR2 SYDVKM. CDR3 region: CASSLSIRNEQFF. DNA for the CDR3: TGTGCCAGCAGTTTATCGATTCGGAATGAGCAGTTCTTC.

This chain links TRBV27 with TRBJ2-2; 14 bases align to TRBD2. The germline CDR1 and CDR2 sequences are MNHEY and SMNVEV (reference sequence). V lost 4 bases, J lost 6 bases, and 4 bases stayed unmatched. This CDR3 has 16 residues. The CDR3 bases are TGTGCCAGCAGTTCTGGGACTAGCGGGAGTCCCGGGGAGCTGTTTTTT. This encodes CASSSGTSGSPGELFF.

The chain uses TRBV15 and TRBJ2-2; 7 nucleotides agree with TRBD1. Germline loops: CDR1 LNHNV, CDR2 YYDKDF (reference sequence). V shed 0 bases, J shed 8 bases, and the junction held 12 bases outside the gene matches. The CDR3 is 17 amino acids. Here the CDR3 DNA reads TGTGCCACCAGCAGAGATTCTCGGACAGGACCTCAAGGGGAGCTGTTTTTT. Protein: CATSRDSRTGPQGELFF.

This clone was recorded a few times. J is TRBJ1-4 and V is TRBV4-1, with 9 bases matching TRBD1. CDR1 and CDR2 from the germline V gene are MGHRA and YSYEKL. V lost 5 bases, J lost 4 bases, and 5 bases stayed unmatched. CDR3 length: 15 residues. CDR3 loop: CASSLTGGGNEKLFF. CDR3 sequence (DNA): TGCGCCAGCAGCTTGACAGGGGGTGGTAATGAAAAACTGTTTTTT.

The chain recombines TRBV9 with TRBJ2-1; D possibly corresponds to TRBD1 (7 bases). V lost 3 bases and J lost 6, with 16 bases in between. Germline V lookup: CDR1 SGDLS, CDR2 YYNGEE. The CDR3 is 15 residues long. As DNA, the CDR3 is TGTGCCAGCAGCGCATTTTTCAGGGGGGCCAATGAGCAGTTCTTC. Amino acids: CASSAFFRGANEQFF.

The chain employs TRBV27 and TRBJ2-7, with 9 nucleotides matching TRBD1. With V trimmed by 3 bases and J by 2 bases, 2 bases remained unmatched. The germline V gene encodes CDR1 MNHEY and CDR2 SMNVEV (reference sequence). The CDR3 runs to 14 residues. The CDR3 DNA reads TGTGCCAGCAGTTTGACAGGGGGGGCCTACGAGCAGTACTTC. Protein sequence: CASSLTGGAYEQYF.

This clone was detected only once. The rearrangement links TRBV5-1 to TRBJ1-4; a weak D match, TRBD1 (5 bases). The CDR3 is 13 residues long. Trimming took off 7 bases at V and 4 bases at J, with 11 bases between the two ends. Germline V gene data show CDR1 as SGHRS and CDR2 as YFSETQ. The CDR3 DNA reads as TGCGCCAGCGGGGCTGGGTATAATGAAAAACTGTTTTTT. Its protein is CASGAGYNEKLFF. Drawing the rest from reference TRBV5-1 and TRBJ1-4, the complete variable domain is KAGVTQTPRYLIKTRGQQVTLSCSPISGHRSVSWYQQTPGQGLQFLFEYFSETQRNKGNFPGRFSGRQFSNSRSEMNVSTLELGDSALYLCASGAGYNEKLFFGSGTQLSVL.

This chain joins TRBV7-9 and TRBJ2-7, with 7 bases aligning to TRBD1. The germline gives CDR1 SEHNR, CDR2 FQNEAQ (reference sequence). CDR3 size: 13 residues. V was clipped by 5 bases and J by 4 bases; unmatched bases: 5. The CDR3 bases are TGTGCCAGCAGCCATGGGACAGCTTACGAGCAGTACTTC. Translation gives CASSHGTAYEQYF.

The chain recombines TRBV27 with TRBJ2-7; D might be TRBD2 (6 bases). CDR1 is MNHEY, CDR2 SMNVEV, per germline (reference sequence). There are 13 residues in the CDR3. V lost 1 base and J 3 bases, leaving 7 bases between the germline ends. This CDR3 is CASSLYGSYEQYF. CDR3 sequence (DNA): TGTGCCAGCAGTTTATACGGGAGCTACGAGCAGTACTTC.

This clone was seen a handful of times. This chain joins TRBV6-6 and TRBJ1-1; D is undetermined. The CDR3 runs to 12 residues. CDR1 is MNHNY, CDR2 SVGAGI, per germline (reference sequence). Trimming took 0 bases from V and 4 from J, leaving 3 bases between them. In nucleotides, the CDR3 is TGTGCCAGCAGTTACTCCTCCACTGAAGCTTTCTTT. This sequence encodes CASSYSSTEAFF.

The CDR3 sequence: CASSPSGGANTEAFF. The DNA of the CDR3 is TGTGCCAGTAGTCCGAGTGGGGGGGCGAACACTGAAGCTTTCTTT. The chain uses TRBV19 and TRBJ1-1; possible D gene TRBD1, 6 bases. The CDR3 totals 15 residues. Trimming removed 5 bases at V and 1 base at J, with 14 bases between. CDR1 is LNHDA, CDR2 SQIVND, per germline (reference sequence).

The rearrangement links TRBV6-5 to TRBJ1-2, with 7 bases that match TRBD1. The CDR3 covers 13 residues. V lost 9 bases and J lost 4; bases outside the gene matches: 8. Germline V gene lookup returns CDR1 MNHEY and CDR2 SVGAGI. This chain's CDR3 is CASAGTETYGYTF. CDR3 sequence (DNA): TGTGCCAGTGCCGGGACAGAAACCTATGGCTACACCTTC.

A single count supports this clone. V usage is TRBV30 and J usage is TRBJ2-3, with a possible D match to TRBD1 (5 bases). The V and J ends lost 4 bases and 4 bases respectively, with 9 bases between them. CDR3 length equals 12 residues. Germline CDR1 and CDR2: GTSNPN and SVGIG (reference sequence). CDR3 region: CAWTVGADTQYF. The CDR3 nucleotides are TGTGCCTGGACCGTAGGGGCAGATACGCAGTATTTT.

This chain links TRBV5-1 with TRBJ1-1; 7 positions agree with TRBD1. The CDR3 spans 14 residues. Germline-derived CDR1 and CDR2 are SGHRS and YFSETQ. The V gene end was trimmed by 1 base and the J gene end by 5 bases; junction bases not matched to a gene: 5. The CDR3 nucleotides are TGCGCCAGCAGCTTGACAGGGGTAATAACTGAAGCTTTCTTT. Protein: CASSLTGVITEAFF.

In DNA, the CDR3 is TGTGCCTGGAGTCCGGGACAGGGGTGGTCACCCCTCCACTTT. Its translation: CAWSPGQGWSPLHF. The chain uses TRBV30 and TRBJ1-6, with TRBD1 matching over 10 bases. The V gene's germline CDR1 is GTSNPN and CDR2 SVGIG (reference sequence). The CDR3 has 14 residues. J gave up 10 bases and V 2 bases, and 5 bases lay outside the gene matches.

The V call is TRBV4-1, the J call TRBJ1-2; 7 bases align to TRBD1. J was trimmed by 6 bases and V by 1 base; bases with no gene match: 8. The germline CDR1 and CDR2 sequences are MGHRA and YSYEKL. CDR3 length equals 15 residues. The CDR3 here is CASSQVHRGSNGYTF. As DNA, the CDR3 is TGCGCCAGCAGCCAAGTGCACAGGGGAAGTAATGGCTACACCTTC.

The chain recombines TRBV2 with TRBJ1-1, with TRBD1 identical over 8 bases. The CDR3 is 15 residues long. Germline V lookup: CDR1 SNHLY, CDR2 FYNNEI. With V trimmed by 5 bases and J by 5 bases, 10 bases remained unmatched. The CDR3 loop is CASSFTGGAETEAFF. The CDR3, as DNA: TGTGCCAGCAGTTTCACAGGGGGGGCAGAGACTGAAGCTTTCTTT.